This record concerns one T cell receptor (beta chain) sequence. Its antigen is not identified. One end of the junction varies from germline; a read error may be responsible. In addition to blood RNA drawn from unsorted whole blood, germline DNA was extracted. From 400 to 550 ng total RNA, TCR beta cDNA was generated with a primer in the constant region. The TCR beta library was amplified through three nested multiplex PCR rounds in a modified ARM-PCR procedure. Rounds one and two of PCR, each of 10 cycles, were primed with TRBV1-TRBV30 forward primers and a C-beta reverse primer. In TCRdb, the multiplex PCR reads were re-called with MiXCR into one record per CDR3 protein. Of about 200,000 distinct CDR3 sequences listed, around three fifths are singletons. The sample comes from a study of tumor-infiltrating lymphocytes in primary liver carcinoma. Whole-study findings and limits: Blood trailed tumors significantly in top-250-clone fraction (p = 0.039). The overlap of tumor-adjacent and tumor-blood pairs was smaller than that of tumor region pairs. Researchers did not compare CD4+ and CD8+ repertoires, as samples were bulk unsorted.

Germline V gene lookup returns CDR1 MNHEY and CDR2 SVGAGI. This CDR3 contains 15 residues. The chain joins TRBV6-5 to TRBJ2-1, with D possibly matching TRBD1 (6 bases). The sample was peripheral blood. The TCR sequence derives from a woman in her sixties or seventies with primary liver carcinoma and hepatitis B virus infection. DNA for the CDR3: TGTGCCAGCAGTCCCGGACAGCCGACCTGCAATGAGCAGTTCTTT. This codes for CASSPGQPTCNEQFF.